This entry lists 13 T cell receptor beta chains sequenced from one sample in a study of blood T cells in healthy people across ages. A second PCR of 7 to 11 cycles used a sample-barcoded 5' primer and a J-beta primer mix. TCRdb reanalysed the 5' RACE reads using MiXCR and keeps one entry per CDR3 protein. The profile shows some 890,000 distinct CDR3 sequences, 29% of them singletons. The sample was also reused in another study, on T cells of mothers and their children.

The sequenced sample was blood. The receptors derive from a woman aged 40 to 55 in good health.

This clonotype was seen only a few times. The gene calls are TRBV7-9 and TRBJ1-4; 9 nucleotides agree with TRBD1. There are 15 residues in the CDR3. Germline CDR1 SEHNR, CDR2 FQNEAQ (reference sequence). J gave up 6 bases and V 5 bases, and 7 bases lay outside the gene matches. The CDR3 loop reads CASSLQGATDEKLFF. DNA for the CDR3: TGTGCCAGCAGCCTACAGGGGGCGACGGATGAAAAACTGTTTTTT. Together with reference TRBV7-9 and TRBJ1-4, the CDR3 gives the full variable domain: DTGVSQNPRHKITKRGQNVTFRCDPISEHNRLYWYRQTLGQGPEFLTYFQNEAQLEKSRLLSDRFSAERPKGSFSTLEIQRTEQGDSAMYLCASSLQGATDEKLFFGSGTQLSVL.

The chain carries TRBV7-6 and TRBJ2-1; TRBD1 is a possible D gene (6 bases). CDR1 SGHVS and CDR2 FNYEAQ come from the germline V gene. V dropped 1 base and J dropped 0 bases, with 25 bases sitting between them. CDR3 length: 21 amino acids. CDR3 nucleotides: TGTGCCAGCAGCTTAGATTCCAAGACAGGTCGAGGGTCCCCCTCCTACAATGAGCAGTTCTTC. This codes for CASSLDSKTGRGSPSYNEQFF.

The V and J genes are TRBV6-6 and TRBJ2-7; D perhaps matches TRBD1 (6 bases). With 8 bases removed from V and 0 bases from J, the gap between germline ends came to 11 bases. Germline CDR1 and CDR2: MNHNY and SVGAGI (reference sequence). The CDR3 contains 13 residues. This chain's CDR3 is CASRDIGSYEQYF. The CDR3 DNA reads as TGTGCCAGCCGGGACATAGGCTCCTACGAGCAGTACTTC.

In its sample, this clonotype was seen many times. The chain employs TRBV9 and TRBJ2-1; D is ambiguous. Trimming cost V 2 bases and J 0 bases, with 12 bases left between them. Germline V gene data show CDR1 as SGDLS and CDR2 as YYNGEE. This CDR3 region has 16 residues. The CDR3 nucleotides are TGTGCCAGCAGCGTTGGCACGGCGAGCTCCTACAATGAGCAGTTCTTC. Translation gives CASSVGTASSYNEQFF.

This clonotype came up many times. The chain recombines TRBV12-3 or TRBV12-4 with TRBJ1-2; D remains ambiguous. Trimming pared 3 bases from V and 0 bases from J, leaving 5 bases between. The CDR3 length is 13 residues. CDR3 in amino acids: CASSFDTNYGYTF. CDR3 sequence (DNA): TGTGCCAGCAGTTTTGACACTAACTATGGCTACACCTTC.

The genes are TRBV7-2 and TRBJ1-2, with 8 bases that match TRBD1. CDR3 size: 16 residues. From germline, CDR1 is SGHTA and CDR2 FQGNSA. J lost 3 bases, V lost 4 bases, and 10 bases had no gene match. The CDR3 loop is CASSSQTGVVHYGYTF. Here the CDR3 DNA reads TGTGCCAGCAGCTCTCAGACAGGGGTAGTTCACTATGGCTACACCTTC.

This clonotype was seen ten or more times. V is TRBV2 and J is TRBJ2-7; tentative D call: TRBD2 (7 bases). The CDR3 extends over 13 amino acids. Germline-derived CDR1 and CDR2 are SNHLY and FYNNEI. V was pared by 8 bases and J by 2 bases, with 13 bases between. CDR3: CASYAGATYEQYF. CDR3 in DNA: TGTGCCAGCTACGCGGGGGCCACCTACGAGCAGTACTTC.

The table lists this clonotype with many counts. This sequence joins TRBV9 and TRBJ2-1; 7 positions match TRBD2. V lost 4 bases and J lost 8; bases outside the gene matches: 12. Germline V gives CDR1 SGDLS, CDR2 YYNGEE. This CDR3 region has 15 residues. CDR3 protein: CASSSGRGANDEQFF. For the CDR3, the DNA is TGTGCCAGCAGCTCAGGGAGGGGTGCCAATGATGAGCAGTTCTTC.

The chain joins TRBV5-1 to TRBJ1-2; unclear D gene. The germline V gene has CDR1 SGHRS and CDR2 YFSETQ. The CDR3 loop spans 9 amino acids. Trimming stripped 5 bases from V and 8 bases from J, with 4 bases between. The CDR3 DNA sequence: TGCGCCAGCAGGGGCGGCTACACCTTC. Encoded protein: CASRGGYTF.

The V and J genes are TRBV15 and TRBJ2-7; D is uncertain. Germline V gives CDR1 LNHNV, CDR2 YYDKDF (reference sequence). V was cut by 0 bases and J by 2 bases, with 5 bases left in between. This CDR3 is 13 amino acids long. The chain's CDR3 is CATSRDLAYEQYF. CDR3 bases: TGTGCCACCAGCAGAGACTTAGCCTACGAGCAGTACTTC.

This clonotype showed up just a few times. This may stem from a read error, because a much larger clone lies one nucleotide away. This chain connects TRBV6-6 to TRBJ2-1; 13 bases are shared with TRBD2. Germline V gene sequence: CDR1 MNHNY, CDR2 SVGAGI (reference sequence). V was clipped by 2 bases and J by 7 bases; unmatched bases: 8. This CDR3 has 17 residues. DNA for the CDR3: TGTGCCAGCAGTTACCTCAGCCGGACTAGCGGGGGAAATGAGCAGTTCTTC. Its translation is CASSYLSRTSGGNEQFF.

There are a few counts of this clonotype. The rearrangement links TRBV28 to TRBJ1-2; D remains ambiguous. There are 12 residues in the CDR3. The V end lost 6 bases, the J end lost 9 bases, and 14 bases lay between the germline ends. Per germline, CDR1 MDHEN and CDR2 SYDVKM. The CDR3 reads CASRDNGASYTF. The CDR3 nucleotides are TGTGCCAGCAGAGATAATGGCGCGAGCTACACCTTC.

In this sample, this clonotype turned up many times. The V and J genes are TRBV12-3 or TRBV12-4 and TRBJ2-6; D is possibly TRBD1 (6 bases). Trimming shortened V by 6 bases and J by 1 base, and 10 bases separated the two germline ends. The CDR3 loop spans 15 amino acids. The DNA of the CDR3 is TGTGCCAGCAGGTACAGGGATTCTGGGGCCAACGTCCTGACTTTC. Protein sequence: CASRYRDSGANVLTF.